These T cell receptor beta chains were read from a single sample in a study of OX40 agonist ivuxolimab in advanced cancers. Only in-frame clones appear in the TCRdb table, and some are missing; sequencing was by immunoSEQ multiplex PCR. This sample has 70,000 to 95,000 clones, with under 90% found just once. The input for sequencing was CD4+ or CD8+ T cells sorted from blood, taken in a trial of the OX40 agonist ivuxolimab. The receptors come from an adult with an advanced solid tumor such as melanoma, head and neck, liver or kidney cancer. Both conserved end residues are part of each CDR3. A D gene is named only where the DNA matches it firmly. Only part of the rows carry a size: once, few, many, or a class if the clone is expanded.

TRBJ2-7,NA,TRBV19,NA,CASSIDLGTSGIRNEQYF,TGTGCCAGTAGTATAGATCTTGGGACCAGCGGTATCAGGAACGAGCAGTACTTC
TRBJ1-6,NA,TRBV10-3,NA,CAISESTGLDSPLHF,TGTGCCATCAGTGAGTCCACAGGGTTGGATTCACCCCTCCACTTT
TRBJ2-7,NA,TRBV4-1,few,CASSQIIGLREQYF,TGCGCCAGCAGTCAGATTATAGGGCTACGCGAGCAGTACTTC
TRBJ2-1,NA,TRBV19,NA,CASSLEPRNEQFF,TGTGCCAGTAGTTTGGAACCGAGGAATGAGCAGTTCTTC
TRBJ2-1,TRBD2,TRBV7-2,few,CASSLGGTSPSYNEQFF,TGTGCCAGCAGCTTAGGCGGGACTAGCCCCTCCTACAATGAGCAGTTCTTC
TRBJ2-1,NA,TRBV7-9,NA,CASSLGTFSYNEQFF,TGTGCCAGCAGCTTAGGGACATTCTCCTACAATGAGCAGTTCTTC
TRBJ1-5,NA,TRBV21-1,NA,CASTPKGHDNQPQHF,TGTGCCAGCACTCCAAAGGGACACGACAATCAGCCCCAGCATTTT
TRBJ2-5,NA,TRBV5-1,NA,CASSDSLGPVQETQYF,TGCGCCAGCAGCGACTCACTGGGACCAGTGCAAGAGACCCAGTACTTC
TRBJ1-6,NA,TRBV28,NA,CASSLDADWGSPLHF,TGTGCCAGCAGTTTGGATGCGGATTGGGGTTCACCCCTCCACTTT
TRBJ1-1,NA,TRBV7-9,few,CASSLDRGDTEAFF,TGTGCCAGCAGCTTAGATCGGGGGGACACTGAAGCTTTCTTT
TRBJ1-2,NA,TRBV6-6,NA,CASSYNPQNGYTF,TGTGCCAGCAGTTACAATCCACAGAATGGCTACACCTTC
TRBJ2-5,NA,TRBV10-1,NA,CASSPSDSFAEETQYF,TGCGCCAGCAGTCCCTCCGACAGCTTCGCCGAAGAGACCCAGTACTTC
TRBJ2-1,NA,TRBV30,NA,CAWSGGQGHIKSYNEQFF,TGTGCCTGGAGTGGCGGGCAGGGCCACATTAAATCTTACAATGAGCAGTTCTTC
TRBJ2-1,TRBD2,TRBV5-1,NA,CASSRSEAGGQSQQFF,TGCGCCAGCAGCAGATCCGAAGCGGGGGGCCAGTCGCAGCAGTTCTTC
TRBJ1-1,TRBD1,TRBV5-4,few,CASSLDRGRAFF,TGTGCCAGCAGCCTCGACAGGGGGCGGGCTTTCTTT
TRBJ1-2,NA,TRBV11-1,NA,CASSLEKIPNVGYTF,TGTGCCAGCAGCTTAGAGAAGATACCCAATGTTGGCTACACCTTC
TRBJ1-2,NA,TRBV11-2,many,CASSLAPSSANYGYTF,TGTGCCAGCAGCTTAGCCCCAAGTAGTGCTAACTATGGCTACACCTTC
TRBJ2-3,NA,TRBV18,NA,CASSPTSPGADTQYF,TGTGCCAGCTCACCGACATCACCCGGGGCAGATACGCAGTATTTT
TRBJ1-6,TRBD1,TRBV10-2,NA,CASSESQGVNSPLHF,TGCGCCAGCAGTGAAAGTCAGGGGGTAAATTCACCCCTCCACTTT
TRBJ1-1,NA,TRBV2,NA,CASSDPAGMNTEAFF,TGTGCCAGCAGTGATCCGGCCGGGATGAACACTGAAGCTTTCTTT
TRBJ1-1,NA,TRBV28,NA,CASSLRGELTNTEAFF,TGTGCCAGCAGTTTAAGGGGGGAATTGACGAACACTGAAGCTTTCTTT
TRBJ1-2,TRBD1,TRBV7-3,NA,CASSQDRGRSGYTF,TGTGCCAGCAGCCAGGACAGGGGGCGTTCCGGCTACACCTTC
TRBJ2-6,NA,TRBV5-4,NA,CASSRLLRVGANVLTF,TGTGCCAGCAGCCGACTACTGCGGGTTGGGGCCAACGTCCTGACTTTC
TRBJ1-1,NA,TRBV6-5,NA,CASSYVGEAFF,TGTGCCAGCAGTTACGTAGGTGAAGCTTTCTTT
TRBJ2-3,TRBD2,TRBV29-1,once,CSVVRLAIPTDTQYF,TGCAGCGTTGTCCGACTAGCGATTCCCACAGATACGCAGTATTTT
TRBJ2-3,NA,TRBV11-3,NA,CASSLEAEDTQYF,TGTGCCAGCAGCTTAGAAGCGGAGGATACGCAGTATTTT
TRBJ1-4,NA,TRBV5-1,NA,CASSLAGGTNEKLFF,TGCGCCAGCAGCTTGGCCGGGGGGACCAATGAAAAACTGTTTTTT
TRBJ1-3,NA,TRBV15,NA,CATSSRTVAGNTIYF,TGTGCCACCAGCTCCCGGACAGTTGCTGGAAACACCATATATTTT
TRBJ2-3,TRBD1,TRBV7-6,NA,CASSLPSKGATQYF,TGTGCCAGCTCCCTCCCTAGCAAGGGGGCTACGCAGTATTTT
TRBJ2-5,TRBD2,TRBV7-6,NA,CASSLVAGTSGQETQYF,TGTGCCAGCAGCTTAGTCGCCGGGACTAGCGGACAAGAGACCCAGTACTTC
TRBJ1-2,TRBD1,TRBV15,NA,CATSADRDYGYTF,TGTGCCACCAGCGCGGACAGGGACTATGGCTACACCTTC
TRBJ1-5,NA,TRBV7-3,few,CASSLGRNQPQHF,TGTGCCAGCAGCTTAGGTCGGAATCAGCCCCAGCATTTT
TRBJ2-7,NA,TRBV5-6,NA,CASSSLTSLYEQYF,TGTGCCAGCAGCTCCCTTACATCGTTGTACGAGCAGTACTTC
TRBJ2-1,TRBD2,TRBV18,NA,CASSPGRKGLAGGVYNEQFF,TGTGCCAGCTCACCGGGACGGAAGGGGTTGGCGGGGGGAGTCTACAATGAGCAGTTCTTC
TRBJ2-3,NA,TRBV19,NA,CASTDEIGDLTDTQYF,TGTGCCAGTACCGATGAGATAGGGGACCTCACAGATACGCAGTATTTT
TRBJ2-5,NA,TRBV19,once,CASSMARGPQETQYF,TGTGCCAGTAGTATGGCCCGGGGGCCTCAAGAGACCCAGTACTTC
TRBJ2-7,NA,TRBV11-2,NA,CASSLDPLGYEQYF,TGTGCCAGCAGCTTAGACCCTCTGGGCTACGAGCAGTACTTC
TRBJ2-2,NA,TRBV5-1,NA,CASSLEAVNTGELFF,TGCGCCAGCAGCTTGGAGGCCGTGAACACCGGGGAGCTGTTTTTT
TRBJ2-5,TRBD2,TRBV28,NA,CASRPSSGGTKETQYF,TGTGCCAGCAGGCCAAGTAGCGGGGGCACGAAAGAGACCCAGTACTTC
TRBJ1-1,NA,TRBV14,few,CASSQAWGVDTEAFF,TGTGCCAGCAGCCAAGCATGGGGGGTGGACACTGAAGCTTTCTTT
TRBJ2-2,TRBD2,TRBV6-5,NA,CASSRLAGATGELFF,TGTGCCAGCAGTAGATTAGCGGGGGCCACCGGGGAGCTGTTTTTT
TRBJ1-2,TRBD1,TRBV28,NA,CASSKKPTGAHGYTF,TGTGCCAGCAGTAAAAAACCGACAGGGGCGCATGGCTACACCTTC
TRBJ2-1,TRBD2,TRBV9,NA,CASSVGLALVNNEQFF,TGTGCCAGCAGCGTGGGACTAGCCTTGGTCAACAATGAGCAGTTCTTC
TRBJ1-2,NA,TRBV5-1,NA,CASSLVTSGNYGYTF,TGCGCCAGCAGCTTGGTAACTTCAGGGAACTATGGCTACACCTTC
TRBJ1-1,NA,TRBV19,NA,CASTSRREGDTEAFF,TGTGCCAGTACCTCCCGGCGGGAGGGGGACACTGAAGCTTTCTTT
TRBJ1-1,TRBD1,TRBV29-1,NA,CSVPTNRGKTEAFF,TGCAGCGTCCCGACCAACAGGGGGAAGACTGAAGCTTTCTTT
TRBJ1-1,NA,TRBV11-1,NA,CASSPSAIRGTEAFF,TGTGCCAGCAGCCCGTCAGCCATCAGGGGCACTGAAGCTTTCTTT
TRBJ1-2,TRBD1,TRBV9,NA,CASSAGQGTYGYTF,TGTGCCAGCAGCGCCGGACAGGGAACCTATGGCTACACCTTC